This T cell receptor (beta chain) was captured in a study of T cells in Graves' hyperthyroidism and ophthalmopathy. Template material for amplifying TCR beta CDR3 regions consisted of RNA transcripts. HTBI primers drove first-round RT-PCR of the TCR CDR3. From the multiplex PCR reads, TCRdb called clonotypes with MiXCR, one entry per CDR3 protein. The sample has 300,000 to 450,000 distinct CDR3 sequences; around 25% are singletons. The hyperthyroidism patients had all been newly diagnosed, and their disease duration was under 2 months. Their ages ranged from 18 to 65 years. Each diagnosis drew on symptoms, thyroxine, TRAb, thyroid ultrasound and orbital computed tomography findings. This clonotype was counted ten times or more. The receptor was isolated from a man aged 45-65 years with Graves' hyperthyroidism. The sequenced sample was blood.

CDR3 coding DNA: TGTGCCAGCAGGGAAACAGGGGAAGGTGAAGCTTTCTTT. Amino acids: CASRETGEGEAFF. The rearrangement joins TRBV2 to TRBJ1-1; 7 positions match TRBD1. This CDR3 contains 13 residues. Germline lookup yields CDR1 SNHLY and CDR2 FYNNEI. Trimming took 6 bases from V and 7 from J; bases not matched to a gene: 8.